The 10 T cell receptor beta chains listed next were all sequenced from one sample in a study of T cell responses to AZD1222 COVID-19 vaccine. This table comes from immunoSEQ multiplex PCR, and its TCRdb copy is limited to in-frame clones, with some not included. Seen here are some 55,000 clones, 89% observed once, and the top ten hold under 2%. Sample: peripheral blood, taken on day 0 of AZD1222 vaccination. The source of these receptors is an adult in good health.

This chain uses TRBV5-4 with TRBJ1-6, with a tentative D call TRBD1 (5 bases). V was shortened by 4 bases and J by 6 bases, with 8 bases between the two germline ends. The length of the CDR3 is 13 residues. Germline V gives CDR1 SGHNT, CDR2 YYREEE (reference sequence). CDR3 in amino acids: CASSLQGNSPLHF. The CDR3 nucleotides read TGTGCCAGCAGCCTGCAGGGTAATTCACCCCTCCACTTT.

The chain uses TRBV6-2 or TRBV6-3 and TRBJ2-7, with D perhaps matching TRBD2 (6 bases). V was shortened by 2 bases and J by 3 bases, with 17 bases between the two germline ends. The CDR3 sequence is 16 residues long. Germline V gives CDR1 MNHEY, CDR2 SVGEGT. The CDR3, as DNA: TGTGCCAGCAGTTACGACCTAGCGAGATCGCTCTACGAGCAGTACTTC. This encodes CASSYDLARSLYEQYF.

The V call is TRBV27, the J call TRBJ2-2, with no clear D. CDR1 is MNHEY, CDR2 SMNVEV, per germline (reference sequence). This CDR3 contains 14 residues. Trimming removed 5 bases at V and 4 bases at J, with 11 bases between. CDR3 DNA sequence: TGTGCCAGCAGTCTCCGTATGACCACCGGGGAGCTGTTTTTT. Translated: CASSLRMTTGELFF.

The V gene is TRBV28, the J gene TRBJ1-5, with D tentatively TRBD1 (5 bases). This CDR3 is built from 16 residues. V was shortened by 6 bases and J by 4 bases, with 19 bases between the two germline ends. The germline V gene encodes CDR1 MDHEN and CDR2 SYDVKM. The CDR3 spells CASRQIRTSANQPQHF. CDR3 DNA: TGTGCCAGCAGGCAGATCAGGACATCGGCTAATCAGCCCCAGCATTTT.

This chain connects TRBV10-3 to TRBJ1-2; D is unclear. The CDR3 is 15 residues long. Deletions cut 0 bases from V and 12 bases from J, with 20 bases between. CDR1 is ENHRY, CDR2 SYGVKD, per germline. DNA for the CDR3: TGTGCCATCAGTGAGTCGAAGGGTTGGTATGAACTCCACACCTTC. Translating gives CAISESKGWYELHTF.

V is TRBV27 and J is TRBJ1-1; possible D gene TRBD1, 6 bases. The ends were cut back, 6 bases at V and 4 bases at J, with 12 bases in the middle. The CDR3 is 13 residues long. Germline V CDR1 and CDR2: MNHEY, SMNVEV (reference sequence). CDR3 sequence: CASSRGHGTEAFF. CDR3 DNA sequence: TGTGCCAGCAGCAGGGGACACGGCACTGAAGCTTTCTTT.

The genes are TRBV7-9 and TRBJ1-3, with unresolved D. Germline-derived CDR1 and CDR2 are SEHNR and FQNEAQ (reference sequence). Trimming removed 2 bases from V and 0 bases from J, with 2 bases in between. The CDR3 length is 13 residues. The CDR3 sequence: CASSLSSGNTIYF. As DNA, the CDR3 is TGTGCCAGCAGCTTAAGCTCTGGAAACACCATATATTTT.

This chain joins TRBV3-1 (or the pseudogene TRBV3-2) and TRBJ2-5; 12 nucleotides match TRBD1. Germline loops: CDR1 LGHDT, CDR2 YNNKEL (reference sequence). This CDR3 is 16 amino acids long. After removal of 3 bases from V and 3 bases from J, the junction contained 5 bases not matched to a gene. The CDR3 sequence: CASSQGQGAFEETQYF. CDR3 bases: TGTGCCAGCAGCCAGGGACAGGGGGCTTTCGAAGAGACCCAGTACTTC.

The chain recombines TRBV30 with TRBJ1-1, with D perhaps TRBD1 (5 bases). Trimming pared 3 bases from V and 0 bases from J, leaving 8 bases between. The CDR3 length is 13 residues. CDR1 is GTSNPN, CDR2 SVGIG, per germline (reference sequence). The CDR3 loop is CAWSKTVNTEAFF. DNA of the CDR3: TGTGCCTGGAGCAAGACAGTGAACACTGAAGCTTTCTTT.

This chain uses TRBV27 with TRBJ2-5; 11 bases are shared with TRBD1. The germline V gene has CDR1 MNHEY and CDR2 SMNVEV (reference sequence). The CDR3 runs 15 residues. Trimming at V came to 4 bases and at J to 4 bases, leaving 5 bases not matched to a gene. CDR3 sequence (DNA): TGTGCCAGCAGTTCAGCCGGGACAGGGGGAGAGACCCAGTACTTC. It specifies CASSSAGTGGETQYF.